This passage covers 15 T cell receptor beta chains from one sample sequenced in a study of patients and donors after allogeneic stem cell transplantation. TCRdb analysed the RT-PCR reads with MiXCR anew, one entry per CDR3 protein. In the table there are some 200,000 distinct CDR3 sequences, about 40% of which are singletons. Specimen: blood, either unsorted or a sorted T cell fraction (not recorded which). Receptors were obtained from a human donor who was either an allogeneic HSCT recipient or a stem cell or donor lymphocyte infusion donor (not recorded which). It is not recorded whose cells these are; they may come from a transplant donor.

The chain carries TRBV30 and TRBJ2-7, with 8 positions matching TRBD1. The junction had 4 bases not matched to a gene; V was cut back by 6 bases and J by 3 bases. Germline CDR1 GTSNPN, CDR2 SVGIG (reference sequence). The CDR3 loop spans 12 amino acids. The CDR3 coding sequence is TGTGCCTGTGGCGACAGGGGCTACGAGCAGTACTTC. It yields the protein CACGDRGYEQYF. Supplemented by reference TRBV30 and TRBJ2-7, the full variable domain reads SQTIHQWPATLVQPVGSPLSLECTVEGTSNPNLYWYRQAAGRGLQLLFYSVGIGQISSEVPQNLSASRPQDRQFILSSKKLLLSDSGFYLCACGDRGYEQYFGPGTRLTVT.

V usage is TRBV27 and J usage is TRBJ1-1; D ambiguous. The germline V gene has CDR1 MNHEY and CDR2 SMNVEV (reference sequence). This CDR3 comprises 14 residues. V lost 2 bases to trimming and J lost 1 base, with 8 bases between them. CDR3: CASSLGRRNTEAFF. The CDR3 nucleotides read TGTGCCAGCAGTTTAGGTCGTCGGAACACTGAAGCTTTCTTT.

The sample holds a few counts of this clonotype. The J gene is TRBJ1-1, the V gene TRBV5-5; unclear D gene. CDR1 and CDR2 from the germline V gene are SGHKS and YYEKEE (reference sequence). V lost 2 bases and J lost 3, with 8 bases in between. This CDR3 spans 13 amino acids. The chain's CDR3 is CASSFSLDTEAFF. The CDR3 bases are TGTGCCAGCAGCTTTTCATTGGACACTGAAGCTTTCTTT.

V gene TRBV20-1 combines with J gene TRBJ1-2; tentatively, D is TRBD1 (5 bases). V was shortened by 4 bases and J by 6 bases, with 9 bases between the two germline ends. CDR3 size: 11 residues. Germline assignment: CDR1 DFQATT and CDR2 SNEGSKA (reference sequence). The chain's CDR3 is CSATGGNGYTF. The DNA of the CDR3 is TGCAGTGCTACCGGGGGAAATGGCTACACCTTC.

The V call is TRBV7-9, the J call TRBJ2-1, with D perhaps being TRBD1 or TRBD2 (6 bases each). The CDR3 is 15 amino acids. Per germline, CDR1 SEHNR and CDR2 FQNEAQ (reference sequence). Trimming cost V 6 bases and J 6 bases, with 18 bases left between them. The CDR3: CASRVWGAHPNEQFF. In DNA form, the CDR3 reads TGTGCCAGCAGGGTGTGGGGGGCCCATCCCAATGAGCAGTTCTTC.

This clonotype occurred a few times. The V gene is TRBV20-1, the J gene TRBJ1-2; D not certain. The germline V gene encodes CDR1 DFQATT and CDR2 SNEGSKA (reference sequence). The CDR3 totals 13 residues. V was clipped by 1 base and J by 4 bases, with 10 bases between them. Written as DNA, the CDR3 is TGCAGTGCTAGAGGTGAAGGGCTCTATGGCTACACCTTC. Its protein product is CSARGEGLYGYTF.

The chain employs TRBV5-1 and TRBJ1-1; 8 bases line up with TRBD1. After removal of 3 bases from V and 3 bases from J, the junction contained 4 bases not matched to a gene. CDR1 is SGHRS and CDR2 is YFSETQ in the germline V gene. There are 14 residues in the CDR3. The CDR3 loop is CASSYGQGYTEAFF. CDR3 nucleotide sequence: TGCGCCAGCAGCTACGGACAGGGCTACACTGAAGCTTTCTTT.

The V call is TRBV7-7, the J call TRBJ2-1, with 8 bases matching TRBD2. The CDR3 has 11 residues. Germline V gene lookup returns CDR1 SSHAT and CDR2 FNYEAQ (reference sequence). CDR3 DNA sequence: TGTGCAAGCGGGAGTATGGATGAGCAGTTCTTC. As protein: CASGSMDEQFF.

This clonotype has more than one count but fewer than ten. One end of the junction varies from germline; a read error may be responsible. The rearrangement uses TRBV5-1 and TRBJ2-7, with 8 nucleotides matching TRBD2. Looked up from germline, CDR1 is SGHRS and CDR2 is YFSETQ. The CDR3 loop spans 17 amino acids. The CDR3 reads CASSGNEGLDLSNEQYF. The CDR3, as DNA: TGCGCCAGCAGCGGGAATGAGGGACTAGATCTCTCCAACGAGCAGTACTTC.

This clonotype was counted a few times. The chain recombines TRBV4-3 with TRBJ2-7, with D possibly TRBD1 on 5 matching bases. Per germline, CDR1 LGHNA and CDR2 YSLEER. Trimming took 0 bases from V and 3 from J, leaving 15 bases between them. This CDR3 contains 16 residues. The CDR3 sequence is CASSQDLTLGVYEQYF. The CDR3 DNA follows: TGCGCCAGCAGCCAAGATCTAACTTTAGGGGTCTACGAGCAGTACTTC.

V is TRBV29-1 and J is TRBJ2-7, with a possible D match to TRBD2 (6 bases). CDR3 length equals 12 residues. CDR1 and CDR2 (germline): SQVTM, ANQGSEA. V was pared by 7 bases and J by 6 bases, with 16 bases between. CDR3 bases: TGCAGCGCTCGGGACTTGAGGGCCGAGCAGTACTTC. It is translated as CSARDLRAEQYF.

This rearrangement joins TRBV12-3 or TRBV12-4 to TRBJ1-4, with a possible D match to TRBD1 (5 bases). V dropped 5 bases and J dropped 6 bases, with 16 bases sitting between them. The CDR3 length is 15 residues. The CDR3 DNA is TGTGCCAGCAGTCCTCGACAGTTCACGCATGAAAAACTGTTTTTT. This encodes CASSPRQFTHEKLFF.

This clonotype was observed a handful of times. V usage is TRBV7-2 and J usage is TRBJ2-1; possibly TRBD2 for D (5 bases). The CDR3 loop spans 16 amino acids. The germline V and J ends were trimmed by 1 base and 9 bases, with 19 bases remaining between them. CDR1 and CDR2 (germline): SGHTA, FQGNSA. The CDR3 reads CASSLGRPPSISEQFF. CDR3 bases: TGTGCCAGCAGCTTAGGACGCCCCCCTAGCATCAGTGAGCAGTTCTTC.

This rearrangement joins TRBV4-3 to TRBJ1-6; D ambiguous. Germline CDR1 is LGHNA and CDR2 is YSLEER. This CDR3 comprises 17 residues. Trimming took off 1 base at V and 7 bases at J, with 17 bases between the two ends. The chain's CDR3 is CASSQGGFQNPNSPLHF. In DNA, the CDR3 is TGCGCCAGCAGCCAAGGTGGGTTCCAGAACCCGAATTCACCCCTCCACTTT.

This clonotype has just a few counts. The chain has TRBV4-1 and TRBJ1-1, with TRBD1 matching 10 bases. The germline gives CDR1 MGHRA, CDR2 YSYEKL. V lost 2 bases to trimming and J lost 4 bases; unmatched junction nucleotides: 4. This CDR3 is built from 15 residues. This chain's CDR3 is CASSQPRDRGTEAFF. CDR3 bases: TGCGCCAGCAGCCAACCTCGGGACAGGGGCACTGAAGCTTTCTTT.